This is a list of T cell receptor beta chains from one sample in a study of long-term antiretroviral therapy in people with HIV. This table comes from immunoSEQ multiplex PCR, and its TCRdb copy is limited to in-frame clones, with some not included. The sample yields 30,000 to 40,000 clones, 70% to 90% seen once. Sequencing used unsorted PBMCs, obtained 1.1 years after starting antiretroviral therapy. The receptors were gathered from a man aged 18 to 35 with HIV. The CDR3 runs from the conserved cysteine through the conserved F or W. A D gene is named only where the DNA matches it firmly. Size values are once, few and many counts, or a class for expanded clones, and some rows have none.

j_gene: TRBJ1-4
abundance: .
len: 16
v_gene: TRBV30
d_gene: TRBD1
CDR3nt: TGTGCCTGGAGTGCGGGCCAGGGGGCAACTAATGAAAAACTGTTTTTT
CDR3aa: CAWSAGQGATNEKLFF

j_gene: TRBJ2-3
abundance: .
len: 16
v_gene: TRBV5-1
d_gene: TRBD2
CDR3nt: TGCGCCAGCCAATTTAGCGGGGGGGCCGTCGCAGATACGCAGTATTTT
CDR3aa: CASQFSGGAVADTQYF

j_gene: TRBJ2-5
abundance: .
len: 13
v_gene: TRBV7-9
d_gene: .
CDR3nt: TGTGCCAGCGACCCAGACAACCAAGAGACCCAGTACTTC
CDR3aa: CASDPDNQETQYF

j_gene: TRBJ2-7
abundance: .
len: 18
v_gene: TRBV10-3
d_gene: .
CDR3nt: TGTGCCATCAGTGAGTCGATCCTAGCTGGCCAAAGCTCCTACGAGCAGTACTTC
CDR3aa: CAISESILAGQSSYEQYF

j_gene: TRBJ2-1
abundance: .
len: 15
v_gene: TRBV27
d_gene: .
CDR3nt: TGTGCCAGCAGTTTAGGCCAAGCCCTCTCCCATGAGCAGTTCTTC
CDR3aa: CASSLGQALSHEQFF

j_gene: TRBJ1-4
abundance: .
len: 15
v_gene: TRBV6-6
d_gene: .
CDR3nt: TGTGCCAGCAGTTACTTATCAGGATTGAATGAAAAACTGTTTTTT
CDR3aa: CASSYLSGLNEKLFF

j_gene: TRBJ1-2
abundance: .
len: 15
v_gene: TRBV7-9
d_gene: TRBD1
CDR3nt: TGTGCCAGCCCAGGGTCAGGGGGCTCCCCCTATGGCTACACCTTC
CDR3aa: CASPGSGGSPYGYTF

j_gene: TRBJ2-1
abundance: .
len: 13
v_gene: TRBV2
d_gene: .
CDR3nt: TGTGCCAGCAGTGAAGGAGGGATAAATGAGCAGTTCTTC
CDR3aa: CASSEGGINEQFF

j_gene: TRBJ2-2
abundance: .
len: 11
v_gene: TRBV10-3
d_gene: .
CDR3nt: TGTGCCATCAGTCGAACCGGGGAGCTGTTTTTT
CDR3aa: CAISRTGELFF

j_gene: TRBJ2-5
abundance: once
len: 13
v_gene: TRBV19
d_gene: TRBD1
CDR3nt: TGTGCCAGTACCACGGACAGGGGGGAGACCCAGTACTTC
CDR3aa: CASTTDRGETQYF

j_gene: TRBJ1-1
abundance: .
len: 12
v_gene: TRBV29-1
d_gene: .
CDR3nt: TGCAGCGTTGATGTTAGGAACACTGAAGCTTTCTTT
CDR3aa: CSVDVRNTEAFF

j_gene: TRBJ2-7
abundance: .
len: 12
v_gene: TRBV27
d_gene: TRBD1
CDR3nt: TGTGCCAGCAAGACAGGGGTACGCGAGCAGTACTTC
CDR3aa: CASKTGVREQYF

j_gene: TRBJ2-2
abundance: .
len: 13
v_gene: TRBV6-4
d_gene: .
CDR3nt: TGTGCCAGCAGTGACTCTGACACCGGGGAGCTGTTTTTT
CDR3aa: CASSDSDTGELFF

j_gene: TRBJ1-5
abundance: .
len: 13
v_gene: TRBV19
d_gene: .
CDR3nt: TGTGCCAGTAGTACCGCCATCGAGCAGCCCCAGCATTTT
CDR3aa: CASSTAIEQPQHF

j_gene: TRBJ2-2
abundance: .
len: 17
v_gene: TRBV18
d_gene: .
CDR3nt: TGTGCCAGCTCACCACCTCGAGGGACGGGGGACACCGGGGAGCTGTTTTTT
CDR3aa: CASSPPRGTGDTGELFF

j_gene: TRBJ1-6
abundance: .
len: 14
v_gene: TRBV27
d_gene: .
CDR3nt: TGTGCCAGCAGTTTACTCGGCAGTCATTCACCCCTCCACTTT
CDR3aa: CASSLLGSHSPLHF

j_gene: TRBJ1-3
abundance: .
len: 16
v_gene: TRBV5-3
d_gene: TRBD1
CDR3nt: TGTGCCAGAAGCTTACCTGGACAGGACTCTGGAAACACCATATATTTT
CDR3aa: CARSLPGQDSGNTIYF

j_gene: TRBJ1-3
abundance: .
len: 16
v_gene: TRBV10-3
d_gene: .
CDR3nt: TGTGCCATCACCCCCTCAGGGGCCAGCTCTGGAAACACCATATATTTT
CDR3aa: CAITPSGASSGNTIYF

j_gene: TRBJ2-1
abundance: .
len: 14
v_gene: TRBV9
d_gene: .
CDR3nt: TGTGCCAGCACTGGGGGTGTGATGAACAATGAGCAGTTCTTC
CDR3aa: CASTGGVMNNEQFF

j_gene: TRBJ1-2
abundance: .
len: 16
v_gene: TRBV7-2
d_gene: .
CDR3nt: TGTGCCAGCAGCTTAGTGGGGTTCAGGCCCCAAGAAGGCTACACCTTC
CDR3aa: CASSLVGFRPQEGYTF

j_gene: TRBJ1-4
abundance: .
len: 13
v_gene: TRBV7-9
d_gene: .
CDR3nt: TGTGCCAGCAGCTTCGAAGTGGGTGAAAAACTGTTTTTT
CDR3aa: CASSFEVGEKLFF

j_gene: TRBJ2-2
abundance: .
len: 16
v_gene: TRBV6-5
d_gene: .
CDR3nt: TGTGCCAGCAGTTACTACTATGGAGGGAAGGACGGGGAGCTGTTTTTT
CDR3aa: CASSYYYGGKDGELFF

j_gene: TRBJ2-7
abundance: .
len: 15
v_gene: TRBV4-1
d_gene: .
CDR3nt: TGCGCCAGCAGCCAAGAGGTGACAGGCTCCTACGAGCAGTACTTC
CDR3aa: CASSQEVTGSYEQYF

j_gene: TRBJ2-7
abundance: .
len: 16
v_gene: TRBV27
d_gene: TRBD2
CDR3nt: TGTGCCAACCTCCCCGCAACTAGCGATGTTTCCTACGAGCAGTACTTC
CDR3aa: CANLPATSDVSYEQYF

j_gene: TRBJ2-7
abundance: .
len: 16
v_gene: TRBV9
d_gene: .
CDR3nt: TGTGCCAGCAGCGGCGACCGGGAGATCGGCTCCTACGAGCAGTACTTC
CDR3aa: CASSGDREIGSYEQYF

j_gene: TRBJ2-7
abundance: once
len: 17
v_gene: TRBV2
d_gene: .
CDR3nt: TGTGCCAGCAGTGAACGGGCCCGGGCTAGCCTCTCCTACGAGCAGTACTTC
CDR3aa: CASSERARASLSYEQYF